What follows describes a single TCR beta chain. The specificity of this receptor is unknown. No much larger clone exists at a distance of one base, and base qualities are not known. Based on the germline V gene (reference sequence), the CDR1 and CDR2 sequences are LNHDA and SQIVND. The CDR3 starts with the cysteine, ends with the phenylalanine, and has 16 residues. Of the read, only the CDR3 DNA is kept; its 48 bases are in frame from base 1. The V end loses 6 bases and the J end loses 3 bases, and a stretch of 18 bases separates them. The donors were included in the validation cohort of some 120 subjects, a group kept apart from the approximately 690-subject first cohort. The record originates from a study of cytomegalovirus exposure and HLA in healthy donors (dated by TCRdb to 2015 to 2018). Regarding the research as a whole: According to a later analysis, one platform produced both the roughly 120 validation repertoires and the approximately 660 repertoires of the first cohort. The study was designed to test whether signatures of past pathogen exposure could be identified by cataloging public T cell receptors. Along with the approximately 700-subject first cohort, a separate validation cohort of some 130 different subjects was used. The study combined high-throughput TCR immunosequencing, statistical association of individual TCRs with disease status, and machine learning to predict cytomegalovirus infection status.

Receptor libraries were prepared by the immunoSEQ multiplex PCR assay. The original methods were these. A statistical classification framework was developed to diagnose cytomegalovirus status using the catalog of TCR beta chain sequences. This immuneACCESS table, as held by TCRdb, lists in-frame sequences with V and J called but not all clones. Of the missing ones, under half trace to an unresolved V gene in checked studies; the others have no known cause. That table gives V, J and clone size, and the DNA gave D and trimming. The sample records roughly 300,000 clones, roughly 87% of which are singletons. Clones ranked in the top ten supply 1% to 1.5% of the sample. Study-wide conclusions, independent of this receptor: Most TCR sequences were observed very rarely across donors, whereas some public TCRs were present in many individuals. A later analysis lacked HLA typing for the validation cohort, so it scored co-occurrence in that cohort across all 110 or so repertoires. It was suggested by the authors that the approach could potentially be generalized to other disease states and immunological phenotypes. Subsequent analysis determined that TCRs grouped into clusters in the first cohort also showed a tendency toward co-occurrence across the approximately 120 validation repertoires, and 94% of cluster scores exceeded 0. The classifier was reported to diagnose cytomegalovirus status with high specificity and sensitivity in both the original cohort and the validation cohort. Three of the identified cytomegalovirus-associated TCR beta chains were confirmed in vitro to be specific for cytomegalovirus antigens. In the study, 150 to 200 TCR beta chains were listed as associated with cytomegalovirus.

This chain is built from TRBV19 and TRBJ1-5; a weak D assignment points to TRBD1 (6 bases agree). The sample was PBMCs. The sequence derives from a woman in her twenties or thirties in good health and CMV-seropositive. CDR3 loop: CASRSGQRGDNQPQHF. The DNA sequence follows: TGTGCCAGTAGATCCGGACAGAGGGGGGACAATCAGCCCCAGCATTTT. Supplemented by the reference TRBV19 and TRBJ1-5 proteins around the CDR3, the complete variable domain is DGGITQSPKYLFRKEGQNVTLSCEQNLNHDAMYWYRQDPGQGLRLIYYSQIVNDFQKGDIAEGYSVSREKKESFPLTVTSAQKNPTAFYLCASRSGQRGDNQPQHFGDGTRLSIL.